This T cell receptor beta chain was sequenced in a study of blood T cell repertoires in COVID-19. Produced via immunoSEQ multiplex PCR; TCRdb's table is partial and in-frame only. Here the sample spans tens of thousands of clones, 90% being singletons. Germline V CDR1 and CDR2: LGHNA, YSLEER. The CDR3 covers 19 residues. V shed 1 base and J 9 bases; nucleotides not matched to a gene: 17. The TCR sequence derives from a human donor in a cohort sampled during active COVID-19. This rearrangement joins TRBV4-3 to TRBJ2-1; 11 nucleotides match TRBD2. What was sequenced was peripheral blood. CDR3 region: CASSQGYRGSSGGPGEQFF. The CDR3 DNA follows: TGCGCCAGCAGCCAAGGGTATCGGGGGTCTAGCGGGGGGCCGGGTGAGCAGTTCTTC.